The 24 T cell receptor beta chains below come from one sample, sequenced in a study of CD8 T cells in Susac syndrome. RNA was extracted with the RNeasy kit, and a quantity of roughly 0.45 to 1 ug was reverse transcribed using random hexamers. TCRdb reprocessed the immunoSEQ multiplex PCR reads via MiXCR and lists one record per CDR3 protein. This table has a few hundred thousand distinct CDR3 sequences, 95% appearing once. The specimen sequenced was CD4+ T cells from PBMCs. The receptor set was obtained from a human donor with multiple sclerosis.

This clonotype was observed a few times. This sequence joins TRBV30 and TRBJ2-7; D uncertain. Trimming removed 5 bases at V and 1 base at J, with 3 bases between. CDR1 and CDR2 from the germline V gene are GTSNPN and SVGIG (reference sequence). The CDR3 length is 10 residues. The CDR3 region has the DNA TGTGCCTGGGGGTCCTACGAGCAGTACTTC. It specifies CAWGSYEQYF.

V usage is TRBV4-2 and J usage is TRBJ2-3, with TRBD2 as a possible D gene (7 bases). The CDR3 sequence is 19 residues long. Germline V gene sequence: CDR1 LGHNA, CDR2 YNFKEQ. With 0 bases removed from V and 1 base from J, the gap between germline ends came to 20 bases. As DNA, the CDR3 is TGTGCCAGCAGCCAAGAGGGAAGCGCGGGGGCCGGGGGCACAGATACGCAGTATTTT. It is translated as CASSQEGSAGAGGTDTQYF.

The chain links TRBV7-2 to TRBJ2-5, with D possibly matching TRBD1 (5 bases). The germline V gene has CDR1 SGHTA and CDR2 FQGNSA. This CDR3 is 13 amino acids long. V lost 3 bases and J 5 bases, leaving 10 bases between the germline ends. The chain's CDR3 is CASSLARAETQYF. CDR3 nucleotides: TGTGCCAGCAGCTTGGCCAGGGCCGAGACCCAGTACTTC.

This chain joins TRBV15 and TRBJ2-5; 14 nucleotides match TRBD2. This CDR3 has 17 amino acids. V trimming: 3 bases; J trimming: 5 bases; junction bases outside the gene matches: 8. From germline, CDR1 is LNHNV and CDR2 YYDKDF (reference sequence). CDR3 sequence reads: CATSRDPGLAGDETQYF. The CDR3 region has the DNA TGTGCCACCAGCAGGGACCCGGGACTAGCGGGGGATGAGACCCAGTACTTC.

The CDR3 reads CASSVGPAGTYEQYF. The CDR3 coding sequence is TGTGCCAGCAGCGTAGGTCCAGCGGGGACCTACGAGCAGTACTTC. The chain links TRBV9 to TRBJ2-7, with 7 bases aligning to TRBD2. This CDR3 contains 15 residues. Germline V lookup: CDR1 SGDLS, CDR2 YYNGEE. V trimming: 0 bases; J trimming: 2 bases; junction bases outside the gene matches: 5. Full variable domain (missing parts from reference TRBV9 and TRBJ2-7): DSGVTQTPKHLITATGQRVTLRCSPRSGDLSVYWYQQSLDQGLQFLIQYYNGEERAKGNILERFSAQQFPDLHSELNLSSLELGDSALYFCASSVGPAGTYEQYFGPGTRLTVT.

The chain joins TRBV5-1 to TRBJ1-2; D is unresolved. Germline lookup yields CDR1 SGHRS and CDR2 YFSETQ. The CDR3 has 12 amino acids. V lost 4 bases to trimming and J lost 8 bases, with 12 bases between them. The CDR3: CASSPRDWGYTF. Here the CDR3 DNA reads TGCGCCAGCAGCCCCAGAGACTGGGGCTACACCTTC.

The chain carries TRBV20-1 and TRBJ2-7; D unclear. CDR1 DFQATT and CDR2 SNEGSKA come from the germline V gene (reference sequence). The CDR3 contains 15 residues. Trimming pared 1 base from V and 6 bases from J, leaving 19 bases between. CDR3 nucleotides: TGCAGTGCTAGAGTTCGGACCTCGCGATACAGCGAGCAGTACTTC. This translates into CSARVRTSRYSEQYF.

The V and J genes are TRBV30 and TRBJ1-6; D not certain. The CDR3 totals 15 residues. Germline-derived CDR1 and CDR2 are GTSNPN and SVGIG (reference sequence). Trimming cost V 3 bases and J 5 bases, with 14 bases left between them. The CDR3 is CAWRLSGTHNSPLHF. The CDR3 DNA reads as TGTGCCTGGAGACTATCCGGTACACATAATTCACCCCTCCACTTT.

This clonotype came up a few times. This chain connects TRBV29-1 to TRBJ2-2; D perhaps matches TRBD1 (6 bases). The CDR3 covers 13 residues. Per the germline V gene, CDR1 is SQVTM and CDR2 is ANQGSEA. Trimming shortened V by 3 bases and J by 5 bases, and 10 bases separated the two germline ends. The CDR3 loop reads CSVDRGGTGELFF. In DNA form, the CDR3 reads TGCAGCGTTGACAGGGGTGGGACCGGGGAGCTGTTTTTT.

The V gene is TRBV9, the J gene TRBJ1-2, with TRBD1 matching 7 bases. V shed 4 bases, J shed 4 bases, and the junction held 10 bases outside the gene matches. From germline, CDR1 is SGDLS and CDR2 YYNGEE. The length of the CDR3 is 15 residues. The CDR3 sequence is CASSLSTGPSYGYTF. CDR3 nucleotides: TGTGCCAGCAGCTTATCGACAGGGCCCAGCTATGGCTACACCTTC.

The chain carries TRBV30 and TRBJ1-3; D might be TRBD1 (6 bases). Trimming pared 5 bases from V and 2 bases from J, leaving 16 bases between. The germline V gene has CDR1 GTSNPN and CDR2 SVGIG (reference sequence). The CDR3 loop spans 15 amino acids. The DNA of the CDR3 is TGTGCCTGGGGGGGCCCGGGGGCTACTGGAAACACCATATATTTT. Translation: CAWGGPGATGNTIYF.

The chain combines TRBV20-1 with TRBJ2-7, with D possibly being TRBD2 (6 bases). The CDR3 spans 12 residues. Deletions cut 5 bases from V and 5 bases from J, with 13 bases between. CDR1 DFQATT and CDR2 SNEGSKA come from the germline V gene (reference sequence). The CDR3 protein is CSAGTGLDEQYF. Written as DNA, the CDR3 is TGCAGTGCTGGCACGGGACTTGACGAGCAGTACTTC.

This chain links TRBV29-1 with TRBJ2-3, with D possibly being TRBD2 (6 bases). CDR1 is SQVTM, CDR2 ANQGSEA, per germline. CDR3 length: 12 amino acids. Trimming took 7 bases from V and 3 from J, leaving 11 bases between them. CDR3 in amino acids: CSGLEGTDTQYF. Here the CDR3 DNA reads TGCAGCGGTCTGGAGGGTACAGATACGCAGTATTTT.

The chain uses TRBV20-1 and TRBJ1-2; D uncertain. V lost 0 bases and J lost 8, with 10 bases in between. The germline V gene has CDR1 DFQATT and CDR2 SNEGSKA (reference sequence). The CDR3 contains 12 residues. CDR3 bases: TGCAGTGCTAGAGATCGAACAGACGGCTACACCTTC. This encodes CSARDRTDGYTF.

This chain joins TRBV5-1 and TRBJ2-5, with TRBD2 matching 9 bases. Germline CDR1 SGHRS, CDR2 YFSETQ. V lost 2 bases to trimming and J lost 1 base; unmatched junction nucleotides: 9. The CDR3 contains 17 residues. The CDR3 loop reads CASSFRPSGDFQETQYF. The CDR3 DNA sequence: TGCGCCAGCAGCTTTCGTCCTAGCGGGGATTTCCAAGAGACCCAGTACTTC.

This chain joins TRBV20-1 and TRBJ2-7; 9 bases map to TRBD1. Trimming took 5 bases from V and 2 from J; bases not matched to a gene: 10. This CDR3 spans 15 amino acids. Looked up from germline, CDR1 is DFQATT and CDR2 is SNEGSKA (reference sequence). The CDR3 reads CSAGGTGTGPYEQYF. CDR3 nucleotide sequence: TGCAGTGCTGGGGGGACCGGGACAGGGCCCTACGAGCAGTACTTC.

The chain joins TRBV2 to TRBJ1-5; no definite D call. V was pared by 5 bases and J by 2 bases, with 10 bases between. CDR3 size: 14 residues. In germline, CDR1 is SNHLY, CDR2 FYNNEI. CDR3 DNA: TGTGCCAGCAGTCCCGAAATGGGCAATCAGCCCCAGCATTTT. Translated: CASSPEMGNQPQHF.

In its sample, this clonotype was seen a few times. The rearrangement joins TRBV4-2 to TRBJ2-5; D remains ambiguous. CDR1 LGHNA and CDR2 YNFKEQ come from the germline V gene. V was clipped by 0 bases and J by 5 bases, with 4 bases between them. The CDR3 is made up of 12 amino acids. In nucleotides, the CDR3 is TGTGCCAGCAGCCAAGATCGGGAGACCCAGTACTTC. It encodes CASSQDRETQYF.

V is TRBV27 and J is TRBJ1-6, with no clear D. Germline values: CDR1 MNHEY, CDR2 SMNVEV (reference sequence). This CDR3 region has 14 residues. The V gene lost 5 bases and the J gene lost 7 bases, with 12 bases spanning the gap. DNA of the CDR3: TGTGCCAGCAGTCCTCGGGGTTTGAATTCACCCCTCCACTTT. It codes for CASSPRGLNSPLHF.

V and J are TRBV2 and TRBJ2-5; maybe TRBD1 (6 bases). In germline, CDR1 is SNHLY, CDR2 FYNNEI. This CDR3 region has 13 residues. V was shortened by 4 bases and J by 2 bases, with 8 bases between the two germline ends. Here the CDR3 reads CASSVQGQETQYF. The CDR3 nucleotides are TGTGCCAGCAGTGTACAGGGTCAAGAGACCCAGTACTTC.

This chain connects TRBV20-1 to TRBJ1-6; possible D gene TRBD1, 5 bases. This CDR3 has 15 residues. Germline values: CDR1 DFQATT, CDR2 SNEGSKA (reference sequence). Trimming left V 5 bases short and J 7 bases short, with 18 bases between. CDR3 in amino acids: CSARRPGLSNSPLHF. The DNA of the CDR3 is TGCAGTGCTCGAAGACCGGGACTGTCCAATTCACCCCTCCACTTT.

The chain has TRBV7-2 and TRBJ2-5, with D hard to call. V lost 7 bases, J lost 0 bases, and 9 bases lay in between. Looked up from germline, CDR1 is SGHTA and CDR2 is FQGNSA. The CDR3 consists of 13 residues. CDR3: CASNSPYQETQYF. CDR3 nucleotides: TGTGCCAGCAACTCCCCGTACCAAGAGACCCAGTACTTC. The variable domain in full, with the rest retrieved from reference TRBV7-2 and TRBJ2-5, is GAGVSQSPSNKVTEKGKDVELRCDPISGHTALYWYRQSLGQGLEFLIYFQGNSAPDKSGLPSDRFSAERTGGSVSTLTIQRTQQEDSAVYLCASNSPYQETQYFGPGTRLLVL.

The V gene is TRBV18, the J gene TRBJ2-1, with D unclear. This CDR3 region has 13 residues. V lost 4 bases to trimming and J lost 5 bases, with 9 bases between them. Germline V gives CDR1 KGHSH, CDR2 LQKENI. The CDR3 coding sequence is TGTGCCAGCTCACTCGAGGTCGACAATGAGCAGTTCTTC. Translated: CASSLEVDNEQFF.

The genes are TRBV2 and TRBJ1-6; maybe TRBD1 (5 bases). Germline-derived CDR1 and CDR2 are SNHLY and FYNNEI. The germline V and J ends were trimmed by 4 bases and 10 bases, with 17 bases remaining between them. This CDR3 spans 15 amino acids. CDR3 protein: CASSGRAGRGSPLHF. The CDR3 DNA is TGTGCCAGCAGTGGAAGGGCAGGGAGGGGATCACCCCTCCACTTT.